This T cell receptor (beta chain) appears in the sequencing data of a study of beta chain features in type 1 diabetes. Expressed TCRB transcripts got sequenced, as all isolated RNA was reverse transcribed. TCRdb keeps only in-frame clones here, not all; method: immunoSEQ multiplex PCR. The table has 110,000 to 150,000 clones, around 8.7% seen once. This clone was detected ten times or more. The germline CDR1 and CDR2 sequences are SEHNR and FQNEAQ (reference sequence). The CDR3 runs to 15 residues. Trimming took off 4 bases at V and 2 bases at J, with 12 bases between the two ends. The TCR was taken from a man in his late teens or twenties in good health. The sequencing input was central memory CD4+ T cells from blood. The rearrangement uses TRBV7-9 and TRBJ1-3, with TRBD1 as a possible D gene (5 bases). The CDR3 sequence: CASSSPLGAGNTIYF. The CDR3 nucleotides read TGTGCCAGCAGCTCCCCTTTAGGGGCTGGAAACACCATATATTTT.